These 24 T cell receptor beta chains share one sample of origin, sequenced in a study of blood T cell repertoires in COVID-19. Profiling relied on immunoSEQ multiplex PCR, and the TCRdb table lists in-frame clones only, not all of them. The repertoire holds roughly 420,000 clones, with 88% as singletons. The sample comprised PBMCs or T cells enriched from blood (not recorded which). These TCRs come from a woman in her twenties or thirties with acute COVID-19.

The chain carries TRBV29-1 and TRBJ1-1, with D unresolved. The CDR3 covers 15 residues. Germline V lookup: CDR1 SQVTM, CDR2 ANQGSEA. Trimming shortened V by 7 bases and J by 2 bases, and 20 bases separated the two germline ends. CDR3 loop: CSAIPGSLFNTEAFF. CDR3 nucleotides: TGCAGCGCGATACCGGGGAGCTTATTTAACACTGAAGCTTTCTTT.

Worth noting for this clone: Other nucleotide sequences in the sample specify the same CDR3. The CDR3 nucleotides are TGTGCCAGCAGCTTAGCGGGGTCCTACAATGAGCAGTTCTTC. As protein: CASSLAGSYNEQFF. This chain joins TRBV7-3 and TRBJ2-1, with a possible D match to TRBD2 (6 bases). Trimming cost V 2 bases and J 1 base, with 6 bases left between them. Germline values: CDR1 SGHTA, CDR2 FQGTGA. The CDR3 totals 14 residues. The full variable domain, rest sourced from reference TRBV7-3 and TRBJ2-1, is GAGVSQTPSNKVTEKGKYVELRCDPISGHTALYWYRQSLGQGPEFLIYFQGTGAADDSGLPNDRFFAVRPEGSVSTLKIQRTERGDSAVYLCASSLAGSYNEQFFGPGTRLTVL.

The chain combines TRBV11-2 with TRBJ1-1, with TRBD1 matching over 8 bases. V was pared by 6 bases and J by 7 bases, with 7 bases of the junction left unmatched. The CDR3 extends over 13 amino acids. Germline assignment: CDR1 SGHAT and CDR2 FQNNGV. The chain's CDR3 is CASRPDRGYEAFF. The DNA for the CDR3 is TGTGCCAGCAGACCTGACAGGGGCTATGAAGCTTTCTTT.

The chain joins TRBV7-2 to TRBJ1-3; D uncertain. Trimming shortened V by 1 base and J by 0 bases, and 10 bases separated the two germline ends. CDR1 and CDR2 from the germline V gene are SGHTA and FQGNSA. The CDR3 runs 16 residues. DNA of the CDR3: TGTGCCAGCAGCTTAGACGCCGCGAGCTCTGGAAACACCATATATTTT. Its protein is CASSLDAASSGNTIYF.

This clone was observed a single time. V gene TRBV28 combines with J gene TRBJ1-1; weak D call: TRBD1 (6 bases). This CDR3 is 15 amino acids long. Per the germline V gene, CDR1 is MDHEN and CDR2 is SYDVKM. Deletions cut 6 bases from V and 1 base from J, with 15 bases between. The CDR3 sequence: CASSLGHLENTEAFF. The DNA of the CDR3 is TGTGCCAGCAGCTTGGGACACTTAGAGAACACTGAAGCTTTCTTT.

The chain recombines TRBV12-5 with TRBJ1-4; the match to TRBD1 covers 8 bases. Germline lookup yields CDR1 LGHNT and CDR2 FRNRAP. The CDR3 has 17 residues. J lost 8 bases, V lost 4 bases, and 15 bases had no gene match. This CDR3 is CASGSRGTGWFGEKLFF. The CDR3 region has the DNA TGTGCTAGTGGTTCCAGGGGGACAGGTTGGTTTGGAGAAAAACTGTTTTTT.

The V and J genes are TRBV11-2 and TRBJ1-2; no reliable D call. The V gene lost 3 bases and the J gene lost 0 bases, with 2 bases spanning the gap. From germline, CDR1 is SGHAT and CDR2 FQNNGV. The CDR3 length is 12 residues. The CDR3 loop reads CASSFTNYGYTF. The CDR3 region has the DNA TGTGCCAGCAGCTTTACTAACTATGGCTACACCTTC.

The chain has TRBV11-2 and TRBJ1-1; TRBD1 aligns across 7 bases. The germline V gene encodes CDR1 SGHAT and CDR2 FQNNGV. CDR3 length: 13 residues. V lost 0 bases and J lost 10; bases outside the gene matches: 5. The CDR3 bases are TGTGCCAGCAGCTTAGACCAGGGGGTAGTAGCTTTCTTT. Residues: CASSLDQGVVAFF.

This clone has more than one count but fewer than ten. The V call is TRBV30, the J call TRBJ1-2, with D tentatively TRBD1 (6 bases). Looked up from germline, CDR1 is GTSNPN and CDR2 is SVGIG (reference sequence). V dropped 2 bases and J dropped 5 bases, with 15 bases sitting between them. The CDR3 runs 14 residues. DNA for the CDR3: TGTGCCTGGAGTCAAACCGGGACACCGTATGGCTACACCTTC. As protein: CAWSQTGTPYGYTF.

The rearrangement uses TRBV7-2 and TRBJ1-4; 8 bases fit TRBD1. V was clipped by 4 bases and J by 1 base; unmatched bases: 5. Germline assignment: CDR1 SGHTA and CDR2 FQGNSA. CDR3 length: 16 amino acids. CDR3 bases: TGTGCCAGCAGCTCAGGACAGGGAGTAACTAATGAAAAACTGTTTTTT. Amino acid sequence: CASSSGQGVTNEKLFF. Combining the CDR3 with reference TRBV7-2 and TRBJ1-4 gives the whole variable domain GAGVSQSPSNKVTEKGKDVELRCDPISGHTALYWYRQSLGQGLEFLIYFQGNSAPDKSGLPSDRFSAERTGGSVSTLTIQRTQQEDSAVYLCASSSGQGVTNEKLFFGSGTQLSVL.

J is TRBJ2-3 and V is TRBV7-9; no reliable D call. V lost 5 bases, J lost 1 base, and 13 bases lay in between. Germline V CDR1 and CDR2: SEHNR, FQNEAQ (reference sequence). The CDR3 contains 15 residues. The CDR3 reads CASSPIRVGTDTQYF. CDR3 bases: TGTGCCAGCAGCCCGATCCGGGTGGGCACAGATACGCAGTATTTT.

This clone was found once. The chain employs TRBV7-9 and TRBJ2-3; 7 nucleotides agree with TRBD2. CDR1 is SEHNR and CDR2 is FQNEAQ in the germline V gene (reference sequence). J gave up 1 base and V 3 bases, and 7 bases lay outside the gene matches. There are 16 residues in the CDR3. The CDR3: CASSLSRDYRTDTQYF. The CDR3 DNA is TGTGCCAGCAGCTTGTCCCGGGACTACCGCACAGATACGCAGTATTTT.

Remarks on this clone: In the same sample, other DNA sequences code for this CDR3. The chain joins TRBV9 to TRBJ1-2; possible D gene TRBD1, 6 bases. The CDR3 sequence is 13 residues long. The germline V and J ends were trimmed by 0 bases and 3 bases, with 6 bases remaining between them. Looked up from germline, CDR1 is SGDLS and CDR2 is YYNGEE. The CDR3 loop reads CASSVGTDYGYTF. The CDR3 region has the DNA TGTGCCAGCAGCGTAGGGACAGACTATGGCTACACCTTC.

V gene TRBV19 combines with J gene TRBJ1-4; D gene uncertain. The V gene lost 7 bases and the J gene lost 4 bases, with 16 bases spanning the gap. The CDR3 length is 15 residues. Germline lookup yields CDR1 LNHDA and CDR2 SQIVND (reference sequence). CDR3 residues: CASTPLAGFNEKLFF. For the CDR3, the DNA is TGTGCCAGTACCCCTTTGGCGGGTTTTAATGAAAAACTGTTTTTT.

This clone was found many times. This chain joins TRBV3-1 (or the pseudogene TRBV3-2) and TRBJ2-7, with TRBD2 identical over 8 bases. The V segment lost 1 base and the J segment 4 bases; nucleotides outside the gene matches: 3. The germline V gene encodes CDR1 LGHDT and CDR2 YNNKEL (reference sequence). This CDR3 spans 14 amino acids. The CDR3 sequence: CASSQGAGGYEQYF. The CDR3 nucleotides are TGTGCCAGCAGCCAAGGTGCGGGGGGTTACGAGCAGTACTTC.

The chain employs TRBV5-1 and TRBJ2-3, with D tentatively TRBD2 (7 bases). V was clipped by 2 bases and J by 10 bases, with 20 bases between them. The CDR3 runs to 15 residues. Germline CDR1 reads SGHRS; CDR2 reads YFSETQ. The CDR3 DNA is TGCGCCAGCAGCTTATTTATCGGGGGGACATCAGCGCAGTATTTT. Translation gives CASSLFIGGTSAQYF.

The chain recombines TRBV7-8 with TRBJ2-1; 8 bases are shared with TRBD1. Germline trimming cut 5 bases from V and 9 bases from J; bases unmatched to any gene: 12. Germline V gene lookup returns CDR1 SGHVS and CDR2 FQNEAQ. The length of the CDR3 is 15 residues. The CDR3 DNA sequence: TGTGCCAGCAGCCCATCGGACAGGGTTCGAGGTGAGCAGTTCTTC. Translating gives CASSPSDRVRGEQFF. Looking up the rest from reference TRBV7-8 and TRBJ2-1 gives the full variable domain: GAGVSQSPRYKVAKRGQDVALRCDPISGHVSLFWYQQALGQGPEFLTYFQNEAQLDKSGLPSDRFFAERPEGSVSTLKIQRTQQEDSAVYLCASSPSDRVRGEQFFGPGTRLTVL.

The chain carries TRBV7-3 and TRBJ2-3, with D uncertain. V gave up 5 bases and J gave up 3 bases, with 9 bases separating them. The CDR3 spans 13 residues. CDR1 SGHTA and CDR2 FQGTGA come from the germline V gene. The CDR3 region has the DNA TGTGCCAGCAGCCCCTACCATACAGATACGCAGTATTTT. Residues: CASSPYHTDTQYF.

The sample holds a few counts of this clone. J is TRBJ2-3 and V is TRBV27, with D perhaps matching TRBD2 (7 bases). CDR3 length equals 16 residues. V was clipped by 1 base and J by 0 bases, with 11 bases between them. The V gene's germline CDR1 is MNHEY and CDR2 SMNVEV (reference sequence). In DNA, the CDR3 is TGTGCCAGCAGTTTATTTGCGGGGGCGAGCACAGATACGCAGTATTTT. Protein product: CASSLFAGASTDTQYF.

The CDR3 DNA reads TGCAGTGCTAGTGGCAGAATGAACACTGAAGCTTTCTTT. Translated: CSASGRMNTEAFF. The V and J genes are TRBV20-1 and TRBJ1-1; D is unresolved. CDR1 and CDR2 from the germline V gene are DFQATT and SNEGSKA (reference sequence). The CDR3 totals 13 residues. Trimming removed 3 bases from V and 0 bases from J, with 8 bases in between.

The rearrangement uses TRBV4-3 and TRBJ2-3, with 8 bases matching TRBD1. This CDR3 region has 15 residues. Looked up from germline, CDR1 is LGHNA and CDR2 is YSLEER. J gave up 2 bases and V 1 base, and 2 bases lay outside the gene matches. As DNA, the CDR3 is TGCGCCAGCAGCCAAGGACAGGGGATCACAGATACGCAGTATTTT. Translating it yields CASSQGQGITDTQYF.

This clone has more than one count but fewer than ten. The CDR3 nucleotides are TGTGCCAGCAGCTTAACCGCACCGGGACAGCCCTACGAGCAGTACTTC. Translation gives CASSLTAPGQPYEQYF. The chain joins TRBV7-6 to TRBJ2-7; 7 bases agree with TRBD1. The CDR3 runs to 16 residues. Germline CDR1 SGHVS, CDR2 FNYEAQ. The V segment lost 2 bases and the J segment 2 bases; nucleotides outside the gene matches: 9.

V and J are TRBV4-3 and TRBJ1-1; D unresolved. The germline CDR1 and CDR2 sequences are LGHNA and YSLEER. The CDR3 runs 14 residues. The V gene lost 0 bases and the J gene lost 1 base, with 6 bases spanning the gap. The CDR3 DNA is TGCGCCAGCAGCCAAGACGAGAGGAACACTGAAGCTTTCTTT. Translated: CASSQDERNTEAFF.

This chain joins TRBV6-5 and TRBJ2-2, with TRBD2 matching 7 bases. CDR3 size: 15 residues. Germline V gene lookup returns CDR1 MNHEY and CDR2 SVGAGI. V was clipped by 7 bases and J by 0 bases; unmatched bases: 5. The CDR3, as DNA: TGTGCCAGCACCCGCGGGGGAACGAACACCGGGGAGCTGTTTTTT. Protein: CASTRGGTNTGELFF.